Listed here are 27 T cell receptor beta chains from one sample, sequenced in a study of CXCR3-negative and CXCR3-positive naive CD8 T cells. UMI labels and 5' RACE were used to prepare the TRB cDNA libraries. TCRdb reprocessed the 5' RACE reads, keeping one entry per CDR3 protein, no DNA. The table gives tens of thousands of distinct CDR3 sequences; the top ten clones make up under 0.95% of it. Study-level findings and limits: Naive cells positive for CXCR3 carried more hydrophobic TRB CDR3s than CXCR3-negative ones.

The antigens for these receptors are not known. The sample consisted of naive CXCR3+ CD8+ T cells from blood. This sample's subset: CD45RO-CCR7+CD27+CD95- naive CD8+ T cells expressing CXCR3 (TNR3+). Every receptor here comes from a human donor in good health. Some clones in this sample may be carry-over from other donors' samples.

The V call is TRBV12-3 or TRBV12-4, the J call TRBJ2-3; the D call of TRBD2 rests on TCRdb alone, since no DNA is present to check it. The CDR3 is 18 amino acids. CDR3 in amino acids: CASSLRLAGPDVTDTQYF.

The genes are TRBV29-1 and TRBJ2-1; TCRdb's assignment of TRBD2 cannot be checked, as there is no DNA. This CDR3 spans 15 amino acids. Germline values: CDR1 SQVTM, CDR2 ANQGSEA. The CDR3 sequence is CSVTGLAGGPDEQFF.

The chain uses TRBV5-1 and TRBJ2-1; lacking DNA, the TRBD2 call made by TCRdb goes unchecked. The germline V gene has CDR1 SGHRS and CDR2 YFSETQ. The CDR3 extends over 14 amino acids. The CDR3 loop is CASSLSGGEDEQFF.

This chain links TRBV25-1 with TRBJ1-2; TCRdb selects TRBD1, and the lack of DNA leaves this call unchecked. The CDR3 extends over 16 amino acids. Germline-derived CDR1 and CDR2 are MGHDK and SYGVNS. CDR3 loop: CASSEFPGESLHGYTF.

V usage is TRBV29-1 and J usage is TRBJ1-2. Germline V gives CDR1 SQVTM, CDR2 ANQGSEA. This CDR3 contains 16 residues. The CDR3 protein is CSVEAPWEGPFGGYTF.

V is TRBV29-1 and J is TRBJ2-7; TCRdb outputs TRBD2, but without DNA this stays unchecked. In germline, CDR1 is SQVTM, CDR2 ANQGSEA. The CDR3 is 13 residues long. CDR3 sequence reads: CSVEGDFNYEQYF.

This chain joins TRBV6-1 and TRBJ2-7. CDR3 length: 17 amino acids. In germline, CDR1 is MNHNS, CDR2 SASEGT. CDR3 protein: CASSEALREIKGYEQYF.

This rearrangement joins TRBV7-9 to TRBJ2-4. The CDR3 is 15 amino acids. Looked up from germline, CDR1 is SEHNR and CDR2 is FQNEAQ (reference sequence). Here the CDR3 reads CASSLGTMPKNIQYF.

The rearrangement joins TRBV28 to TRBJ2-7; TCRdb's D call, TRBD1, is unchecked because there is no DNA. The CDR3 totals 16 residues. Germline V gives CDR1 MDHEN, CDR2 SYDVKM. The CDR3 region is CASSPWDRSSSYEQYF.

This rearrangement joins TRBV20-1 to TRBJ2-7. CDR1 is DFQATT and CDR2 is SNEGSKA in the germline V gene (reference sequence). The CDR3 is made up of 12 amino acids. CDR3 residues: CSARPKSYEQYF.

The CDR3 sequence: CASSLEVAGVGYEQYF. This chain uses TRBV7-6 with TRBJ2-7; without DNA, the TCRdb call of TRBD2 cannot be checked. The germline gives CDR1 SGHVS, CDR2 FNYEAQ. There are 16 residues in the CDR3.

V gene TRBV6-6 combines with J gene TRBJ2-2; the TRBD1 assignment by TCRdb is unverifiable without DNA. CDR3 length: 16 residues. CDR1 and CDR2 from the germline V gene are MNHNY and SVGAGI (reference sequence). CDR3 residues: CASSLTGGPRAGELFF.

V usage is TRBV7-6 and J usage is TRBJ1-4. CDR1 SGHVS and CDR2 FNYEAQ come from the germline V gene. This CDR3 comprises 13 residues. The CDR3 loop reads CASSLIANEKLFF.

The chain has TRBV19 and TRBJ2-2; the D call of TRBD2 rests on TCRdb alone, since no DNA is present to check it. Germline V CDR1 and CDR2: LNHDA, SQIVND (reference sequence). This CDR3 is 14 amino acids long. The CDR3 loop is CASIGGPYTGELFF.

This rearrangement joins TRBV29-1 to TRBJ2-3; TCRdb outputs TRBD1, but without DNA this stays unchecked. The CDR3 is 16 amino acids. Per the germline V gene, CDR1 is SQVTM and CDR2 is ANQGSEA. The CDR3 loop is CSVNLLGQLGTDTQYF.

The chain is built from TRBV28 and TRBJ2-5. The CDR3 has 14 residues. Germline-derived CDR1 and CDR2 are MDHEN and SYDVKM. CDR3 sequence: CASSFLGWQETQYF.

This chain joins TRBV24-1 and TRBJ1-5. The CDR3 extends over 14 amino acids. Germline V gene data show CDR1 as KGHDR and CDR2 as SFDVKD. CDR3 region: CATSEPTRNQPQHF.

The chain carries TRBV2 and TRBJ2-2; absent DNA, TCRdb's TRBD1 call cannot be checked. The CDR3 has 15 residues. CDR1 and CDR2 (germline): SNHLY, FYNNEI. The CDR3 here is CASTGGTGLSGELFF.

The rearrangement links TRBV27 to TRBJ2-2; TCRdb's D call of TRBD1 is untestable without DNA. This CDR3 spans 15 amino acids. Germline values: CDR1 MNHEY, CDR2 SMNVEV (reference sequence). The CDR3 sequence is CASSLAQGNTGELFF.

This chain connects TRBV4-1 to TRBJ2-1; TCRdb names TRBD1, which stays unverified in the absence of DNA. CDR1 is MGHRA and CDR2 is YSYEKL in the germline V gene. The CDR3 has 16 residues. CDR3 residues: CASSQWGGGSYNEQFF.

V and J are TRBV6-2 or TRBV6-3 and TRBJ2-7; TCRdb proposes TRBD2, but this gene call is untestable without DNA. The germline CDR1 and CDR2 sequences are MNHEY and SVGEGT. This CDR3 contains 15 residues. The CDR3 reads CASSYVAGGAYEQYF.

This chain connects TRBV24-1 to TRBJ2-7; TCRdb's D call of TRBD1 is untestable without DNA. Germline-derived CDR1 and CDR2 are KGHDR and SFDVKD. The CDR3 is 15 amino acids. CDR3 region: CATSDRDRATYEQYF.

The V gene is TRBV6-6, the J gene TRBJ2-1. This CDR3 is built from 11 residues. Germline CDR1 MNHNY, CDR2 SVGAGI (reference sequence). CDR3: CASSLTNEQFF.

The genes are TRBV29-1 and TRBJ1-2; TCRdb picks TRBD1, but there is no DNA to check that call. The CDR3 is 12 residues long. The germline V gene encodes CDR1 SQVTM and CDR2 ANQGSEA. The CDR3 protein is CSVEEGAYGYTF.

This chain uses TRBV5-1 with TRBJ1-3; with no DNA, the TCRdb D assignment of TRBD1 cannot be verified. CDR1 SGHRS and CDR2 YFSETQ come from the germline V gene. The CDR3 is 15 amino acids. CDR3 region: CASSLDRGIGNTIYF. The entire variable domain, with the rest obtained from reference TRBV5-1 and TRBJ1-3, is as follows: KAGVTQTPRYLIKTRGQQVTLSCSPISGHRSVSWYQQTPGQGLQFLFEYFSETQRNKGNFPGRFSGRQFSNSRSEMNVSTLELGDSALYLCASSLDRGIGNTIYFGEGSWLTVV.

The chain joins TRBV14 to TRBJ2-2; TCRdb calls TRBD2, which cannot be checked without DNA. CDR3 length equals 19 residues. Germline CDR1 is SGHDN and CDR2 is FVKESK. The CDR3 loop reads CASSQDRLAGGPDTGELFF.

The chain employs TRBV5-5 and TRBJ2-5. This CDR3 contains 15 residues. CDR1 SGHKS and CDR2 YYEKEE come from the germline V gene (reference sequence). The CDR3 loop reads CASTLTPAAQETQYF.